This paragraph covers one T cell receptor (beta chain) sequence. The antigen is not known. Germline values: CDR1 SGHVS, CDR2 FNYEAQ. V lost 2 bases and J lost 8, with 16 bases in between. This CDR3 has 15 residues. The repertoire was sequenced with immunoSEQ multiplex PCR; TCRdb's copy has only in-frame clones and lacks some. The sample contains around 150,000 clones, about 85% of which appear only once. The data are from a study of lymphopenia after photon versus proton radiotherapy. Notes on the study in general: Only patients who died were analyzed for survival; proton advantage is unproven. Photon-treated patients lost naive T cells and TCR diversity; proton-treated stayed stable.

The chain is built from TRBV7-6 and TRBJ2-1; D possibly corresponds to TRBD2 (5 bases). This sequence was found in a man aged 50 to 60 with gastric cancer. The sample was peripheral blood, taken from a patient treated with photon-based radiotherapy. CDR3 loop: CASSLTGLSIDEQFF. Written as DNA, the CDR3 is TGTGCCAGCAGCTTAACGGGATTGTCCATAGATGAGCAGTTCTTC.